This TCR beta chain came from a study of neurological immune-mediated disorders. The table lists this clonotype with many counts. CDR3 length: 14 residues. CDR1 SGHRS and CDR2 YFSETQ come from the germline V gene. With V trimmed by 4 bases and J by 8 bases, 11 bases remained unmatched. The cDNA came from 5'RACE, which used 10-nucleotide random UMIs. A single record per CDR3 protein comes from TCRdb applying MiXCR to the 5' RACE reads. The data contain 39,000 or so distinct CDR3 sequences, roughly 4.8% of them singletons. The sequencing sample was made of CD4+ T cells from blood. The TCR comes from a man younger than 30 in good health. The chain is built from TRBV5-1 and TRBJ1-1; 7 nucleotides line up with TRBD1. The CDR3 loop reads CASSTTPGQREAFF. As DNA, the CDR3 is TGCGCCAGCAGCACAACTCCGGGACAGCGAGAAGCTTTCTTT.